This T cell receptor beta chain was captured in a study of beta chain features in type 1 diabetes. The CDR3 contains 15 residues. Every isolated RNA sample was fully reverse transcribed, so sequencing captured expressed TCRB transcripts. Generated by immunoSEQ multiplex PCR, the TCRdb table keeps only in-frame clones and is missing some. Among over 150,000 clones listed, approximately 13% were seen once. This receptor was obtained from a woman between 18 and 30 years old in good health. Sequencing input: central memory CD4+ T cells from blood. The J gene is TRBJ1-2, the V gene TRBV21-1; the D segment call TRBD1 is taken from the table without a DNA check. TRBV21-1 is assigned pseudogene status. Written as DNA, the CDR3 is TGTGCCAGCAGCATGGGAACAGGGTCGGCGGATGGCTACACCTTC. It encodes CASSMGTGSADGYTF.